This T cell receptor beta chain was observed in a study of blood T cell repertoires in COVID-19. Original handling: Amplified reference gene primers provided the basis for estimating nucleated cell counts. Measured with immunoSEQ multiplex PCR; TCRdb has only the in-frame clones, and not every one. V and J calls and clone size are given by that table; D and trimming were obtained from the DNA. This sample has some 320,000 clones, with around 87% found just once. The CDR3 is 17 amino acids. Germline V gene lookup returns CDR1 MNHEY and CDR2 SVGEGT. Deletions cut 6 bases from V and 7 bases from J, with 25 bases between.

The sequence was obtained from a woman between 45 and 60 years old who had recovered from COVID-19. Source material: peripheral blood. This chain joins TRBV6-2 or TRBV6-3 and TRBJ2-1, with D unresolved. CDR3 residues: CASSPTRNTAYGNEQFF. DNA of the CDR3: TGTGCCAGCAGCCCTACTCGTAACACAGCCTATGGGAATGAGCAGTTCTTC.